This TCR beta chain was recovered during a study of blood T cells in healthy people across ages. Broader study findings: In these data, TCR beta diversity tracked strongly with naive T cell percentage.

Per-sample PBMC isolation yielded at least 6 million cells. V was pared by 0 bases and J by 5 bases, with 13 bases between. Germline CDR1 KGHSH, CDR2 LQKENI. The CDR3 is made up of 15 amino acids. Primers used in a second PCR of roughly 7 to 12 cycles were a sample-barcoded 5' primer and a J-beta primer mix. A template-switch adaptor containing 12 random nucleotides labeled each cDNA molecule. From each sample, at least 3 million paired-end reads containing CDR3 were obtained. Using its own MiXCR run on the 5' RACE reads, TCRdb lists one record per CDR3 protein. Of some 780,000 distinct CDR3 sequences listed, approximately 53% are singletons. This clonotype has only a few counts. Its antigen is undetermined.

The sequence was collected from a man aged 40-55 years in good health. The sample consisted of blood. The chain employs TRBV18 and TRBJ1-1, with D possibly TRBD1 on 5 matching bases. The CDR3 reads CASSPPPGRGTEAFF. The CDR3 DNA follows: TGTGCCAGCTCACCACCGCCCGGTAGGGGAACTGAAGCTTTCTTT.